The source of this T cell receptor (beta chain) is a study of siplizumab effects on memory and regulatory T cells. TCRdb keeps only in-frame clones here, not all; method: immunoSEQ multiplex PCR. The table records some 110,000 clones, 93% of them present only once. This clone was seen a single time. The germline CDR1 and CDR2 sequences are MNHEY and SVGAGI. The CDR3 runs to 12 residues. V lost 4 bases, J lost 3 bases, and 5 bases lay in between. The gene calls are TRBV6-5 and TRBJ2-3; D is unclear. The clonotype comes from a human donor in good health. Sequenced sample: CD4+ T cells sorted from blood. The CDR3 here is CASSSTTDTQYF. The CDR3 DNA reads as TGTGCCAGCAGTTCCACGACAGATACGCAGTATTTT.